The 25 T cell receptor beta chains below were found in one sample sequenced in a study of regulatory T cells in long-lasting Graves disease. Both iRepertoire HTBI primers and Arm-PCR of CDR3 regions were used to build the TCR beta libraries. TCRdb independently ran MiXCR on the multiplex PCR reads; one entry per CDR3 protein. The data hold roughly 350,000 distinct CDR3 sequences, with over 15% observed a single time. Time point meaning: newly diagnosed GD, antithyroid drugs for less than 3 months. PBMC-extracted RNA yielded the TCR library. These data were also filed under a second study, of T cells in Graves' hyperthyroidism and ophthalmopathy.

Here the sequenced sample was peripheral blood mononuclear cells (PBMCs), taken at new diagnosis, from a patient treated with antithyroid drugs. Source of these receptors: a man between 40 and 49 years old with Graves disease.

This clonotype was counted only a few times. The CDR3 sequence is CASGRGTNTGELFF. The CDR3 coding sequence is TGTGCCAGCGGACGGGGGACGAACACCGGGGAGCTGTTTTTT. The chain uses TRBV6-1 and TRBJ2-2; D possibly corresponds to TRBD2 (6 bases). The germline CDR1 and CDR2 sequences are MNHNS and SASEGT. This CDR3 spans 14 amino acids. Trimming took 8 bases from V and 0 from J, leaving 10 bases between them.

This chain links TRBV24-1 with TRBJ2-2; 13 bases fit TRBD2. The CDR3 length is 18 residues. Germline trimming cut 4 bases from V and 7 bases from J; bases unmatched to any gene: 11. The germline gives CDR1 KGHDR, CDR2 SFDVKD. The CDR3 spells CATSDFTGLAGRGGELFF. The CDR3 DNA sequence: TGTGCCACCAGTGACTTCACGGGACTAGCGGGGCGGGGCGGGGAGCTGTTTTTT.

This clonotype appeared a few times. V gene TRBV6-2 or TRBV6-3 combines with J gene TRBJ2-1; possibly TRBD1 or TRBD2 for D (7 bases each). With 0 bases removed from V and 8 bases from J, the gap between germline ends came to 20 bases. Per the germline V gene, CDR1 is MNHEY and CDR2 is SVGEGT. The CDR3 is made up of 17 amino acids. The CDR3 loop is CASSYSPGGGPFDEQFF. The CDR3 coding sequence is TGTGCCAGCAGTTACTCTCCAGGGGGGGGGCCGTTCGATGAGCAGTTCTTC.

V is TRBV5-5 and J is TRBJ2-7; D ambiguous. Germline CDR1 and CDR2: SGHKS and YYEKEE (reference sequence). The CDR3 is 14 residues long. Trimming stripped 1 base from V and 2 bases from J, with 10 bases between. CDR3 sequence: CASSLQAFTYEQYF. CDR3 DNA sequence: TGTGCCAGCAGCTTGCAGGCTTTCACCTACGAGCAGTACTTC. Drawing the rest from reference TRBV5-5 and TRBJ2-7, the complete variable domain is DAGVTQSPTHLIKTRGQQVTLRCSPISGHKSVSWYQQVLGQGPQFIFQYYEKEERGRGNFPDRFSARQFPNYSSELNVNALLLGDSALYLCASSLQAFTYEQYFGPGTRLTVT.

This sequence joins TRBV12-3 or TRBV12-4 and TRBJ1-6; no clear D gene. The CDR3 extends over 14 amino acids. Deletions cut 5 bases from V and 0 bases from J, with 5 bases between. The CDR3 sequence is CASSISSYNSPLHF. Here the CDR3 DNA reads TGTGCCAGCAGTATCAGCTCCTATAATTCACCCCTCCACTTT.

This clonotype was found many times. The chain uses TRBV18 and TRBJ2-7; D not resolved. The germline V and J ends were trimmed by 3 bases and 4 bases, with 13 bases remaining between them. Germline V gives CDR1 KGHSH, CDR2 LQKENI. This CDR3 is 14 amino acids long. The CDR3 nucleotides read TGTGCCAGCTCACCTGGAGTAAGCATTTACGAGCAGTACTTC. The encoded protein is CASSPGVSIYEQYF.

This clonotype was observed at least ten times. This sequence joins TRBV5-1 and TRBJ1-4; D might be TRBD1 (5 bases). The CDR3 is made up of 18 amino acids. Trimming left V 7 bases short and J 0 bases short, with 22 bases between. Looked up from germline, CDR1 is SGHRS and CDR2 is YFSETQ. This CDR3 is CASAPGRTTYATNEKLFF. The CDR3 DNA follows: TGCGCCAGCGCCCCGGGACGGACAACTTATGCAACTAATGAAAAACTGTTTTTT.

This chain connects TRBV10-3 to TRBJ2-5, with a weak D call TRBD1 (5 bases). Germline CDR1 ENHRY, CDR2 SYGVKD. V was cut by 3 bases and J by 2 bases, with 13 bases left in between. The CDR3 has 15 residues. The DNA for the CDR3 is TGTGCCATCAGTGAAGGACCGACAGTTCAAGAGACCCAGTACTTC. It yields the protein CAISEGPTVQETQYF.

This clonotype was seen ten or more times. The genes are TRBV6-5 and TRBJ2-3; no firm D call. The length of the CDR3 is 17 residues. Deletions cut 2 bases from V and 0 bases from J, with 15 bases between. The germline CDR1 and CDR2 sequences are MNHEY and SVGAGI. This CDR3 reads CASSYTPGRTSTDTQYF. The CDR3 DNA sequence: TGTGCCAGCAGTTACACCCCCGGGCGAACTAGCACAGATACGCAGTATTTT.

This clonotype was recorded many times. The chain uses TRBV28 and TRBJ2-7, with a tentative D call TRBD1 (6 bases). The germline V gene encodes CDR1 MDHEN and CDR2 SYDVKM. Deletions cut 3 bases from V and 5 bases from J, with 14 bases between. This CDR3 region has 14 residues. CDR3 in DNA: TGTGCCAGCAGTTTCTGGCAGGGGAACAACGAGCAGTACTTC. Protein sequence: CASSFWQGNNEQYF.

This clonotype was detected only once. The rearrangement links TRBV11-2 to TRBJ2-4; either TRBD1 or TRBD2 may supply D (5 bases each). The ends were cut back, 5 bases at V and 6 bases at J, with 23 bases in the middle. CDR1 and CDR2 from the germline V gene are SGHAT and FQNNGV. This CDR3 has 17 amino acids. The CDR3 DNA follows: TGTGCCAGCAGCAGGACAAGTTTAGGAGGTTTCGGAAACATTCAGTACTTC. This translates into CASSRTSLGGFGNIQYF.

The rearrangement joins TRBV27 to TRBJ2-7, with D perhaps matching TRBD1 (5 bases). V was shortened by 4 bases and J by 3 bases, with 16 bases between the two germline ends. The length of the CDR3 is 15 residues. In germline, CDR1 is MNHEY, CDR2 SMNVEV (reference sequence). CDR3 DNA: TGTGCCAGCAGTTACGACGCAGGGTCTCTCTACGAGCAGTACTTC. Translating gives CASSYDAGSLYEQYF.

The sample holds many counts of this clonotype. This chain links TRBV7-9 with TRBJ1-4; no clear D gene. This CDR3 has 15 amino acids. Germline CDR1 reads SEHNR; CDR2 reads FQNEAQ (reference sequence). The ends were cut back, 5 bases at V and 7 bases at J, with 17 bases in the middle. This chain's CDR3 is CASSPREGLGEKLFF. CDR3 nucleotides: TGTGCCAGCAGCCCGAGGGAAGGTTTGGGTGAAAAACTGTTTTTT.

There are many counts of this clonotype. As DNA, the CDR3 is TGTGCCAGCAGCTTAACAGGTGGTCAGCCCCAGCATTTT. Translating gives CASSLTGGQPQHF. The chain combines TRBV7-9 with TRBJ1-5; tentative D call: TRBD1 (5 bases). The CDR3 runs 13 residues. The V gene's germline CDR1 is SEHNR and CDR2 FQNEAQ (reference sequence). V shed 2 bases and J shed 6 bases, with 8 bases lying between them.

The genes are TRBV4-2 and TRBJ1-4; TRBD1 matches at 9 bases. The CDR3 has 14 residues. Germline V gene lookup returns CDR1 LGHNA and CDR2 YNFKEQ. V shed 11 bases, J shed 4 bases, and the junction held 8 bases outside the gene matches. In DNA, the CDR3 is TGTGCCTCCGGCCGGGGACAGGGTAATGAAAAACTGTTTTTT. This gives the protein CASGRGQGNEKLFF.

The table lists this clonotype with a few counts. The genes are TRBV19 and TRBJ2-7; 10 nucleotides match TRBD1. The trim removed 3 bases at V and 6 bases at J, leaving 2 bases unmatched. Germline loops: CDR1 LNHDA, CDR2 SQIVND (reference sequence). This CDR3 has 13 residues. The CDR3 nucleotides are TGTGCCAGTAGTATGGGACAGGGGCGCGAGCAGTACTTC. Translated: CASSMGQGREQYF.

This clonotype was seen repeatedly, ten times or more. The rearrangement uses TRBV3-1 and TRBJ1-5; tentatively, D is TRBD1 (5 bases). V was shortened by 0 bases and J by 5 bases, with 11 bases between the two germline ends. Per germline, CDR1 LGHDT and CDR2 YNNKEL (reference sequence). The CDR3 loop spans 15 amino acids. This chain's CDR3 is CASSQDSGPDQPQHF. The CDR3 DNA sequence: TGTGCCAGCAGCCAAGATTCAGGGCCGGATCAGCCCCAGCATTTT.

The sample holds many counts of this clonotype. V gene TRBV6-1 combines with J gene TRBJ2-2, with TRBD2 identical over 11 bases. The germline gives CDR1 MNHNS, CDR2 SASEGT. Trimming removed 2 bases from V and 5 bases from J; junction bases left unmatched: 1. The CDR3 covers 15 residues. The CDR3 nucleotides are TGTGCCAGCAGTGAATTAGCGGGGGGGACCGGGGAGCTGTTTTTT. It is translated as CASSELAGGTGELFF.

The rearrangement links TRBV20-1 to TRBJ2-5; possibly TRBD2 for D (6 bases). Germline loops: CDR1 DFQATT, CDR2 SNEGSKA (reference sequence). The V end was cut by 6 bases, the J end by 4 bases, with 9 bases between. CDR3 size: 11 residues. Here the CDR3 DNA reads TGCAGTGCGCCCGGGAGAGAGACCCAGTACTTC. Its translation: CSAPGRETQYF.

This clonotype was counted ten times or more. This chain connects TRBV15 to TRBJ1-6; D is unresolved. The germline V gene encodes CDR1 LNHNV and CDR2 YYDKDF (reference sequence). V shed 6 bases and J shed 8 bases, with 20 bases lying between them. This CDR3 region has 16 residues. CDR3: CATSQPRGARYSPLHF. The CDR3 bases are TGTGCCACCAGTCAACCCCGGGGAGCCAGGTATTCACCCCTCCACTTT.

This chain links TRBV20-1 with TRBJ2-1, with TRBD1 identical over 7 bases. V dropped 0 bases and J dropped 10; count of bases not matched to a gene: 12. CDR1 and CDR2 from the germline V gene are DFQATT and SNEGSKA (reference sequence). The CDR3 has 15 amino acids. The CDR3 protein is CSARDYRGPGGEQFF. In nucleotides, the CDR3 is TGCAGTGCTAGAGATTACAGGGGTCCCGGTGGGGAGCAGTTCTTC.

The DNA of the CDR3 is TGTGCCAGCAGTCCTGACAGGGGGTCTCAGCCCCAGCATTTT. Protein product: CASSPDRGSQPQHF. This chain joins TRBV12-3 or TRBV12-4 and TRBJ1-5, with 9 bases matching TRBD1. Trimming took 5 bases from V and 6 from J; bases not matched to a gene: 5. The CDR3 spans 14 residues.

This clonotype was detected many times. The V call is TRBV12-3 or TRBV12-4, the J call TRBJ1-1; D remains ambiguous. The V and J ends lost 1 base and 3 bases respectively, with 9 bases between them. This CDR3 is built from 14 residues. CDR3 nucleotide sequence: TGTGCCAGCAGTTTAGTGGCTAGGGACACTGAAGCTTTCTTT. This codes for CASSLVARDTEAFF.

This sequence joins TRBV5-4 and TRBJ2-3, with 11 bases fitting TRBD2. The CDR3 totals 15 residues. J gave up 6 bases and V 0 bases, and 3 bases lay outside the gene matches. Germline lookup yields CDR1 SGHNT and CDR2 YYREEE (reference sequence). The CDR3, as DNA: TGTGCCAGCAGCTTGGTTCCTAGCGGGGGGGATACGCAGTATTTT. As protein: CASSLVPSGGDTQYF.

This clonotype came up many times. The chain is built from TRBV5-1 and TRBJ2-5; no definite D call. CDR3 length equals 13 residues. The germline V and J ends were trimmed by 0 bases and 2 bases, with 5 bases remaining between them. CDR1 and CDR2 from the germline V gene are SGHRS and YFSETQ. CDR3 nucleotide sequence: TGCGCCAGCAGCTTGGCTACACAAGAGACCCAGTACTTC. Translating it yields CASSLATQETQYF.